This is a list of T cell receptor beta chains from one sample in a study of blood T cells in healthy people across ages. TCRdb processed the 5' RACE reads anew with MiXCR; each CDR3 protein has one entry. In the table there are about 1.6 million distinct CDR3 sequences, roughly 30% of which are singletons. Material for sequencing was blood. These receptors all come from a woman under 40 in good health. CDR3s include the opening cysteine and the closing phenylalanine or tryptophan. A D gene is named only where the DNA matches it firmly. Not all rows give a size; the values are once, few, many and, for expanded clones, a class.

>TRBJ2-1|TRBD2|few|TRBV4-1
TGCGCCAGCAGCCAAGATATTGTGCCTAGCGGATACAATGAGCAGTTCTTC
CASSQDIVPSGYNEQFF
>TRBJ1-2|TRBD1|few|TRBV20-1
TGCAGTGCTAGAGCCTTACAGGGGTCGAGAGGCTACACCTTC
CSARALQGSRGYTF
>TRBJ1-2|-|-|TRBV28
TGTGCCAGCAGTTTTTCTTCTAATGGCTACACCTTC
CASSFSSNGYTF
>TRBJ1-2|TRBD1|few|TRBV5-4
TGTGCCAGCAGCCGCGACAGGGGGCATTTCTATGGCTACACCTTC
CASSRDRGHFYGYTF
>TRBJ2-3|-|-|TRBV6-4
-
CASSVAGGTDTRYF
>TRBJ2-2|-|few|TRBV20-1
TGCAGTGCTAGAGTGGCGGCGGCCGGGGAGCTGTTTTTT
CSARVAAAGELFF
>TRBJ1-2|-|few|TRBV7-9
TGTGCCAGCAGCTTAGTTGGAGGGGAGGCCCTATATGGCTACACCTTC
CASSLVGGEALYGYTF
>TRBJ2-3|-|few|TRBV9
TGTGCCAGCAGCGTAGCAGGGACTCCCCCAGATACGCAGTATTTT
CASSVAGTPPDTQYF
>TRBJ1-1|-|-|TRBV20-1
TGCAGTGCTAAACCGGACAGTTACACTGAAGCTTTCTTT
CSAKPDSYTEAFF
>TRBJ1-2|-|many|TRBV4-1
TGCGCCAGCAGCCAAGAAGGAGCCGATTTCACCTTC
CASSQEGADFTF
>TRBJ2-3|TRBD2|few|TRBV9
TGTGCCAGCAGCGAGGGACTAGCCCCAGATACGCAGTATTTT
CASSEGLAPDTQYF
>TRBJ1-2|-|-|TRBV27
TGTGCCAGCAGTGATTTAGGGGGCTATGGCTACACCTTC
CASSDLGGYGYTF
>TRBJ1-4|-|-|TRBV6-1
TGTGCCAGCAGTGATAGGACGCAGTCTAATGAAAAACTGTTTTTT
CASSDRTQSNEKLFF
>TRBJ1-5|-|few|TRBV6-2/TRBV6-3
TGTGCCAGCACTGACCTATCCATCAATCAGCCCCAGCATTTT
CASTDLSINQPQHF
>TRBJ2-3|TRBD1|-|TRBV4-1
TGCGCCAGCAGCCACCTAGAGGACAGGGGGAGGCCAGATACGCAGTATTTT
CASSHLEDRGRPDTQYF
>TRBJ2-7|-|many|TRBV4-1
TGCGCCAGCAGCCAAGACAGGGATGTGTACGAGCAGTACTTC
CASSQDRDVYEQYF
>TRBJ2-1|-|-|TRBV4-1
TGCGCCAGCAGCTACCCCGGGACCCAGGACAATGAGCAGTTCTTC
CASSYPGTQDNEQFF
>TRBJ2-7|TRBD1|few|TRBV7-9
TGTGCCAGCAGCTTTAGACAGGGCCCCGGGGACGAGCAGTACTTC
CASSFRQGPGDEQYF
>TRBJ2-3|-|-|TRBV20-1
TGCAGTGCTAGAGATGGGGGTAGCACAGATACGCAGTATTTT
CSARDGGSTDTQYF
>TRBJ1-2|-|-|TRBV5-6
TGTGCCAGCAGCTTGGGGCTCAGGACAGCTAACTATGGCTACACCTTC
CASSLGLRTANYGYTF
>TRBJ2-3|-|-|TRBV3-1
TGTGCCAGCAGCCAAGAGGTCGGGAAGGATACGCAGTATTTT
CASSQEVGKDTQYF
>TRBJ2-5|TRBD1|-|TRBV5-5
TGTGCCAGCAGTGTGACAGGGGGCCAAGAGACCCAGTACTTC
CASSVTGGQETQYF
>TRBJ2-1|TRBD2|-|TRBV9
TGTGCCAGCAGCGTAGATATTAGCGGGCAATACAATGAGCAGTTCTTC
CASSVDISGQYNEQFF
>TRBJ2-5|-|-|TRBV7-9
TGTGCCAGCAGCTTGATGACAGCCCAAGAGACCCAGTACTTC
CASSLMTAQETQYF
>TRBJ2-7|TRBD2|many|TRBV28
TGTGCCAGCAGCCCCAGCGGGAGATTGTACGAGCAGTACTTC
CASSPSGRLYEQYF
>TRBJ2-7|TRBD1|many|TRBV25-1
TGTGCCAGCAGTCAGGGGGCGAACGAGCAGTACTTC
CASSQGANEQYF
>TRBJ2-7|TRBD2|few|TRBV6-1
TGTGCCAGCAGTGGGAATAAGGCGCGGGGGAAGTACGAGCAGTACTTC
CASSGNKARGKYEQYF
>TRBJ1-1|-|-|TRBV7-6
TGTGCCAGCAGCCAGACGGGTAAGACCACTGAAGCTTTCTTT
CASSQTGKTTEAFF
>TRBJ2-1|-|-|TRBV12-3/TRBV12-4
TGTGCCAGCAGTTTAGAGGGGGAGGGTGAGCAGTTCTTC
CASSLEGEGEQFF
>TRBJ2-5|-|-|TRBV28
TGTGCCAGCAGTCGGGTCCCCGGGACCCAGTACTTC
CASSRVPGTQYF
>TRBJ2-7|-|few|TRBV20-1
TGCAGTGCTAGGGGTCGTGAGTACGAGCAGTACTTC
CSARGREYEQYF
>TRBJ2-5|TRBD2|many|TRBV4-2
TGTGCCAGCAGCCAAGGGACTAGCAGGGAGACCCAGTACTTC
CASSQGTSRETQYF
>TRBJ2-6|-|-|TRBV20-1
TGCAGTGCTGGAGATCCCGAAGGGGGGAGATCTGGGGCCAACGTCCTGACTTTC
CSAGDPEGGRSGANVLTF
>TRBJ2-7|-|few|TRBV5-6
TGTGCCAGCAGCATTGCAACAGGCTCCTACGAACAGTACTTC
CASSIATGSYEQYF
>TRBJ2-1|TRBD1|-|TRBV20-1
TGCAGTGCTCACGGAACTAGGGACAGTTACAATGAGCAGTTCTTC
CSAHGTRDSYNEQFF
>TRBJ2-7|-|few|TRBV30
TGTGCCTGGAGTGGGCGAGCGCCCTACGAGCAGTACTTC
CAWSGRAPYEQYF
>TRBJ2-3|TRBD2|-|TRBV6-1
TGTGCCAGCAGCGGAGCGGGAGGGCCCCTTAGCACAGATACGCAGTATTTT
CASSGAGGPLSTDTQYF
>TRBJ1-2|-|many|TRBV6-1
TGTGCCAGCAGTGAAGCCGGAAATTACGGCTACACCTTC
CASSEAGNYGYTF
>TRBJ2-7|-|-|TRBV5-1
TGCGCCAGCAGCTTGGGTTGGGGGAGCTCCTACGAGCAGTACTTC
CASSLGWGSSYEQYF
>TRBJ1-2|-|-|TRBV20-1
TGCAGTGCTAGAGACCGACAACGGGGGGACTATGGCTACACCTTC
CSARDRQRGDYGYTF
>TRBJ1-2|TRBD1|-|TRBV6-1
TGTGCCAGCAACCCGACAGGGATTAACTATGGCTACACCTTC
CASNPTGINYGYTF
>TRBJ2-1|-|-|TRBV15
TGTGCCACCAGCAGTGACGGTAGGGAGCAGTTCTTC
CATSSDGREQFF
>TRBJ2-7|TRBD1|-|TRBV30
TGTGCCTCCCTAGGACAGGGGGCTAGCGAGCAGTACTTC
CASLGQGASEQYF
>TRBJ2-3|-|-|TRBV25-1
TGTGCCAGCAGTGAACCAGCTCCTACCACAGATACGCAGTATTTT
CASSEPAPTTDTQYF
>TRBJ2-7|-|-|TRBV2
TGTGCCAGCAGTAATGGGCAGGGGAGGGAGCAGTACTTC
CASSNGQGREQYF
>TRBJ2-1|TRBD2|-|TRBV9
TGTGCCAGCAGCGTAAGGCGGGAGGGTGGAGAGCAGTTCTTC
CASSVRREGGEQFF
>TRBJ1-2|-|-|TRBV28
TGTGCCAGCAGCCTCAGCTATATAGGGGACGGCAATAACTATGGCTACACCTTC
CASSLSYIGDGNNYGYTF
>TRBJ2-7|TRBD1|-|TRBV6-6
TGTGCCAGCAGGCAAAACAGGGGAGTAGGTGAGCAGTACTTC
CASRQNRGVGEQYF
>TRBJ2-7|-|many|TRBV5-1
TGCGCCAGCAGCCCATCCGGGACACTCTACGAGCAGTACTTC
CASSPSGTLYEQYF
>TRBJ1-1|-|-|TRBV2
TGTGCCAGCAGTGAATCCTCCGGGACACCAAACACTGAAGCTTTCTTT
CASSESSGTPNTEAFF
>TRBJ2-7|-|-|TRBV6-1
TGTGCCAGCAGTGAAAAGCACCGGGGGCCCGAGCAGTACTTC
CASSEKHRGPEQYF
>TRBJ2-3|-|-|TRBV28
TGTGCCAGCAGGGGCAGTAGCGGAACTAGCACAGATACGCAGTATTTT
CASRGSSGTSTDTQYF
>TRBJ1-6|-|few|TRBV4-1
TGCGCCAGCAGCCAAGAAAGGGATTCACCCCTCCACTTT
CASSQERDSPLHF
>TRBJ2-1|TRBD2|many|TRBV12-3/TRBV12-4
TGTGCCAGCAGAGCCCGGACTAGCGGGGGCCTCGCGGAGCAGTTCTTC
CASRARTSGGLAEQFF